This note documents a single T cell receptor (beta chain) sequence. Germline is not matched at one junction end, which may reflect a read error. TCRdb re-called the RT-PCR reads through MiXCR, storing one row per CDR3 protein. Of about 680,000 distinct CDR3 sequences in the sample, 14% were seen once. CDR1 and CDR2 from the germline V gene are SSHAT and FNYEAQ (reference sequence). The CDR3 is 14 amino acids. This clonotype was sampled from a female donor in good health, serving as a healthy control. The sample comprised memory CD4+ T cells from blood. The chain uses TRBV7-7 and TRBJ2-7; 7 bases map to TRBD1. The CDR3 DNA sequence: TGTGCTAGCAGCTTAACCGGGACAGCCGCCCGGCAGTACTTC. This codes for CASSLTGTAARQYF.